Detailed here is one TCR beta chain. The table came from immunoSEQ multiplex PCR; TCRdb's copy has only in-frame clones and leaves some out. This sample has about 97,000 clones; over 85% occur once, and the top ten carry 0.33%. The data belong to a study of technical replicates of blood from several donors. The CDR3 is made up of 13 amino acids. Per germline, CDR1 MNHEY and CDR2 SMNVEV (reference sequence). With 3 bases removed from V and 1 base from J, the gap between germline ends came to 6 bases. The chain recombines TRBV27 with TRBJ1-1; D not certain. Material for sequencing was T cells isolated from PBMCs. The TCR originated in a human donor in good health. This CDR3 reads CASSLGRNTEAFF. The DNA of the CDR3 is TGTGCCAGCAGTTTGGGGAGGAACACTGAAGCTTTCTTT.